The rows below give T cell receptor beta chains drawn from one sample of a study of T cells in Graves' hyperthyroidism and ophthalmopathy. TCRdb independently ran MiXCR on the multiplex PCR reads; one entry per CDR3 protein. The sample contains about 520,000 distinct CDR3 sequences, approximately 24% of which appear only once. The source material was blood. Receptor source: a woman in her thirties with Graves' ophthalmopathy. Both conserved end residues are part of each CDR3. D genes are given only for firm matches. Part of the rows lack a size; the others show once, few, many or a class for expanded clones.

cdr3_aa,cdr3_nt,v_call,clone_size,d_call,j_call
CASSRDRAGETQYF,TGTGCCAGCAGTCGAGACAGGGCCGGAGAGACCCAGTACTTC,TRBV6-1,.,TRBD1,TRBJ2-5
CASSLAGIKAFF,TGTGCCAGCAGCTTAGCCGGGATTAAAGCTTTCTTT,TRBV11-2,.,.,TRBJ1-1
CATSDPGMGYTF,TGTGCCACCAGTGATCCAGGCATGGGCTACACCTTC,TRBV24-1,many,.,TRBJ1-2
CASRGEGSTEAFF,TGTGCCAGCAGAGGAGAGGGGAGCACTGAAGCTTTCTTT,TRBV28,.,.,TRBJ1-1
CASSLDVGHSGNTIYF,TGTGCCAGCAGCTTAGACGTCGGCCACTCTGGAAACACCATATATTTT,TRBV7-8,.,.,TRBJ1-3
CASSPRDRGISAF,TGTGCCAGTAGTCCCCGGGACAGGGGGATCAGCGCCTTC,TRBV19,.,TRBD1,TRBJ1-2
CSVEMAGNTIYF,TGCAGCGTTGAAATGGCTGGAAACACCATATATTTT,TRBV29-1,many,.,TRBJ1-3
CASSWEVASTYEQYF,TGCGCCAGCAGCTGGGAGGTGGCCTCCACCTACGAGCAGTACTTC,TRBV5-1,many,.,TRBJ2-7
CASSSQNGYTF,TGTGCCAGCAGTTCCCAGAATGGCTACACCTTC,TRBV28,many,.,TRBJ1-2
CSVRTDRFPTF,TGCAGCGTCCGAACGGACAGGTTCCCCACCTTC,TRBV29-1,many,TRBD1,TRBJ1-2
CASSLVRDPYEQYF,TGTGCCAGCAGCTTAGTAAGGGACCCCTACGAGCAGTACTTC,TRBV7-3,many,.,TRBJ2-7
CASSYGASGTDTQYF,TGTGCCAGCAGCTATGGGGCTAGCGGCACAGATACGCAGTATTTT,TRBV9,many,.,TRBJ2-3
CASSFQGAYEQYF,TGTGCCAGCAGTTTTCAGGGGGCGTACGAGCAGTACTTC,TRBV27,many,TRBD1,TRBJ2-7
CASSDYSYGYTF,TGTGCCAGCTCAGATTACAGCTATGGCTACACCTTC,TRBV18,many,.,TRBJ1-2
CASSGPRRETQYF,TGTGCCAGCAGTGGCCCCCGGCGGGAGACCCAGTACTTC,TRBV2,.,.,TRBJ2-5
CASVAGGMREQYF,TGTGCCAGCGTGGCAGGGGGTATGCGGGAGCAGTACTTC,TRBV28,many,TRBD1,TRBJ2-7
CAWGQGAEETQYF,TGTGCCTGGGGGCAGGGGGCGGAGGAGACCCAGTACTTC,TRBV30,many,TRBD1,TRBJ2-5
CASSAPDGLSYEQYF,TGTGCCAGCAGCGCACCGGATGGGCTTAGCTACGAGCAGTACTTC,TRBV11-2,few,.,TRBJ2-7
CASSIQGSYGYTF,TGTGCCAGTAGTATCCAGGGCTCCTATGGCTACACCTTC,TRBV19,many,.,TRBJ1-2
CASSLALPSWTGLVYF,TGTGCCAGCAGCTTAGCCCTACCATCCTGGACGGGTTTAGTATACTTC,TRBV7-8,.,.,TRBJ2-5
CASSSSSPAGSDQPQHF,TGTGCCAGCAGCTCCTCCTCCCCGGCAGGGAGTGATCAGCCCCAGCATTTT,TRBV5-6,many,.,TRBJ1-5
CSAALLETYEQYF,TGCAGCGCCGCGCTTTTGGAGACCTACGAGCAGTACTTC,TRBV29-1,.,.,TRBJ2-7
CASITDTEAFF,TGCGCCAGCATAACGGACACTGAAGCTTTCTTT,TRBV5-1,.,.,TRBJ1-1
CASSEDSGGLETQYF,TGTGCCAGCAGTGAGGATAGCGGGGGGTTAGAGACCCAGTACTTC,TRBV7-2,.,TRBD2,TRBJ2-5
CASRTDGETQYF,TGTGCCAGCAGAACCGACGGAGAGACCCAGTACTTC,TRBV27,.,.,TRBJ2-5
CASSLDSYQPQHF,TGTGCCAGCAGTTTAGACAGCTATCAGCCCCAGCATTTT,TRBV12-3/TRBV12-4,many,.,TRBJ1-5
CASKKEINSPLHF,TGTGCCAGCAAAAAGGAGATCAATTCACCCCTCCACTTT,TRBV2,many,.,TRBJ1-6
CAISDGGAGNQPQHF,TGTGCCATCAGTGACGGGGGCGCAGGCAATCAGCCCCAGCATTTT,TRBV10-3,many,.,TRBJ1-5
CASSGGEGHYGYTF,TGTGCCAGCAGTGGAGGAGAGGGGCACTATGGCTACACCTTC,TRBV2,many,.,TRBJ1-2
CASNRLWAGGLKTQYF,TGTGCCAGCAACCGCCTTTGGGCGGGGGGGCTCAAGACCCAGTACTTC,TRBV13,many,TRBD2,TRBJ2-5
CASSLASGTTSYEQYF,TGTGCCAGCAGCTTGGCATCCGGGACTACCTCCTACGAGCAGTACTTC,TRBV7-2,many,TRBD2,TRBJ2-7
CASSQGSGVAGGELFF,TGTGCCAGCAGCCAAGGTTCAGGGGTAGCCGGCGGGGAGCTGTTTTTT,TRBV7-9,many,.,TRBJ2-2
CASSTNTGELFF,TGTGCCAGCAGCACGAACACCGGGGAGCTGTTTTTT,TRBV12-3/TRBV12-4,many,.,TRBJ2-2
CASGGTGSNQPQHF,TGTGCCAGCGGCGGGACAGGATCAAATCAGCCCCAGCATTTT,TRBV25-1,many,TRBD1,TRBJ1-5
CASSEGTASETQYF,TGTGCCAGCAGCGAGGGGACAGCTTCAGAGACCCAGTACTTC,TRBV9,few,TRBD1,TRBJ2-5
CATSRDASGEETQYF,TGTGCCACCAGCAGAGATGCTAGCGGGGAAGAGACCCAGTACTTC,TRBV15,many,TRBD2,TRBJ2-5
CASRTGGYEQYF,TGTGCCAGCAGGACAGGGGGCTACGAGCAGTACTTC,TRBV2,many,TRBD1,TRBJ2-7
CASSLPGGSSGNTIYF,TGTGCCAGCAGCTTACCGGGGGGCAGCTCTGGAAACACCATATATTTT,TRBV11-1,many,.,TRBJ1-3
CASSLWGMGGYTF,TGTGCCAGCAGTTTATGGGGTATGGGCGGCTACACCTTC,TRBV12-3/TRBV12-4,many,.,TRBJ1-2
CASSNSRDTSSSYGYTF,TGTGCCAGTAGTAACTCCCGGGACACCAGCTCCTCCTATGGCTACACCTTC,TRBV19,many,.,TRBJ1-2
CASTGQDYEQYF,TGTGCCAGTACAGGGCAGGACTACGAGCAGTACTTC,TRBV19,.,.,TRBJ2-7
CASSLFPPGAGTEAFF,TGCGCCAGCAGCCTCTTCCCCCCCGGGGCCGGCACTGAAGCTTTCTTT,TRBV4-1,many,.,TRBJ1-1
CSARDHSGVSTDTQYF,TGCAGTGCTAGAGATCACAGCGGGGTCAGCACAGATACGCAGTATTTT,TRBV20-1,many,TRBD2,TRBJ2-3
CAGSKDRGITEAFF,TGTGCCGGCAGTAAGGACAGGGGAATCACTGAAGCTTTCTTT,TRBV2,.,TRBD1,TRBJ1-1